This T cell receptor beta chain was sequenced in a study of blood T cell repertoires in COVID-19. Looking at the study overall: The United States, Italy and Spain provided the acute and convalescent COVID-19 samples. PBMCs, B-cell-depleted T cells, or T cells provided the cDNA or gDNA that made up the material.

Germline V CDR1 and CDR2: LNHDA, SQIVND (reference sequence). V lost 6 bases, J lost 7 bases, and 15 bases lay in between. CDR3 length: 13 amino acids. Authors' processing steps: Estimation of nucleated cell counts was performed using reference gene primer amplification. Sequencing used immunoSEQ multiplex PCR; TCRdb keeps in-frame clones, though not all of them. Clone size and V and J calls were adopted from that table, with D and trimming inferred from the DNA. The table lists about 44,000 clones, 70% to 90% of them singletons. This TCR derives from a man in his 70s with active COVID-19. The sequencing sample was made of peripheral blood. The chain joins TRBV19 to TRBJ1-1; D is unresolved. CDR3 in DNA: TGTGCCAGTAGGGACTTTTCGGGCCGTGAAGCTTTCTTT. Amino acids: CASRDFSGREAFF.